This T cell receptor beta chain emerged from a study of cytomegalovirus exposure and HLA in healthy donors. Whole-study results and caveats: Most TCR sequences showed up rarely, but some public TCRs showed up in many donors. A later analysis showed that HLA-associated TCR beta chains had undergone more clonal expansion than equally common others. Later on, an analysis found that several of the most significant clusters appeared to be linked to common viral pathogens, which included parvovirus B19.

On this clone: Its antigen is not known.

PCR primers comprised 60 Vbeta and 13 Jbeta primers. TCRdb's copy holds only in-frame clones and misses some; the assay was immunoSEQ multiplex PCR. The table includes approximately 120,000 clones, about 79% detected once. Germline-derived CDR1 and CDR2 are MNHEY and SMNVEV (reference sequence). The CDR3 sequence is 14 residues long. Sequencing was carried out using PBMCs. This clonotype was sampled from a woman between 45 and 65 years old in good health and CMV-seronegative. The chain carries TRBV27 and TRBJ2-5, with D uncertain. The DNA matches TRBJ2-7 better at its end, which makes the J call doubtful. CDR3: CASSLSSISYEQYF. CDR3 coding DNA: TGTGCCAGCAGTTTATCTTCCATTTCCTACGAGCAGTACTTC.